Presented here are 16 T cell receptor beta chains from one specimen sequenced in a study of yellow fever vaccine responses in identical twins. One entry per CDR3 protein results from TCRdb running MiXCR on the RT-PCR reads. The repertoire holds thousands of distinct CDR3 sequences, with roughly 86% as singletons. The specimen comprised T cells from blood (PBMCs), unsorted or a sorted subset (not recorded which), sampled before or after yellow fever vaccination (not recorded which). These receptors were obtained from a young woman who received the yellow fever vaccine.

V is TRBV7-9 and J is TRBJ2-7, with 13 bases fitting TRBD2. The CDR3 consists of 15 residues. CDR1 is SEHNR and CDR2 is FQNEAQ in the germline V gene (reference sequence). The junction had 5 bases not matched to a gene; V was cut back by 7 bases and J by 2 bases. The CDR3 here is CASTLGTSGTYEQYF. DNA of the CDR3: TGTGCCAGCACCCTAGGGACTAGCGGGACCTACGAGCAGTACTTC.

This clonotype was counted once. This chain connects TRBV29-1 to TRBJ2-7; 10 nucleotides align to TRBD2. The germline V gene has CDR1 SQVTM and CDR2 ANQGSEA. Losses at the gene ends were 4 bases for V and 4 bases for J; bases not matched to a gene: 4. The CDR3 is 13 amino acids. CDR3 nucleotide sequence: TGCAGCGTTGGGCTAGCGGGAGCGTACGAGCAGTACTTC. Protein sequence: CSVGLAGAYEQYF.

This chain links TRBV19 with TRBJ1-1, with D perhaps TRBD1 (5 bases). The CDR3 loop spans 11 amino acids. Between the trimmed V and J ends, which lost 6 bases and 7 bases, there was a span of 9 bases. The germline CDR1 and CDR2 sequences are LNHDA and SQIVND (reference sequence). Here the CDR3 DNA reads TGTGCCAGTAGGAGGACACTTGAAGCTTTCTTT. It specifies CASRRTLEAFF.

The rearrangement joins TRBV28 to TRBJ2-4, with 9 bases lining up with TRBD2. This CDR3 is 15 amino acids long. Germline-derived CDR1 and CDR2 are MDHEN and SYDVKM. The trim removed 6 bases at V and 9 bases at J, leaving 12 bases unmatched. In nucleotides, the CDR3 is TGTGCCAGCAGCCTGGGACTAGCTCGAGGGGGCATTCAGTACTTC. It yields the protein CASSLGLARGGIQYF. The full variable domain, rest sourced from reference TRBV28 and TRBJ2-4, is DVKVTQSSRYLVKRTGEKVFLECVQDMDHENMFWYRQDPGLGLRLIYFSYDVKMKEKGDIPEGYSVSREKKERFSLILESASTNQTSMYLCASSLGLARGGIQYFGAGTRLSVL.

This chain joins TRBV7-2 and TRBJ2-5; D ambiguous. Trimming removed 2 bases at V and 0 bases at J, with 1 base between. There are 12 residues in the CDR3. Germline assignment: CDR1 SGHTA and CDR2 FQGNSA. In nucleotides, the CDR3 is TGTGCCAGCAGCTTAAACCAAGAGACCCAGTACTTC. This gives the protein CASSLNQETQYF.

CDR3 bases: TGTGCCAGCAGCAGAAAAACAGGGGAGCTCACCGGGGAGCTGTTTTTT. It is translated as CASSRKTGELTGELFF. The V and J genes are TRBV11-1 and TRBJ2-2; 7 bases agree with TRBD1. Per germline, CDR1 SGHAT and CDR2 FQDESV (reference sequence). This CDR3 is built from 16 residues. The ends lost 5 bases at V and 4 bases at J; junction bases unmatched: 10.

This chain uses TRBV10-3 with TRBJ2-1; D unclear. The germline gives CDR1 ENHRY, CDR2 SYGVKD. The CDR3 runs to 14 residues. V was shortened by 4 bases and J by 3 bases, with 10 bases between the two germline ends. The CDR3 DNA is TGTGCCATCAGTGTGGCTTCGGACTACAATGAGCAGTTCTTC. Amino acids: CAISVASDYNEQFF.

The rearrangement links TRBV29-1 to TRBJ2-4; D not resolved. Per the germline V gene, CDR1 is SQVTM and CDR2 is ANQGSEA. CDR3 size: 13 residues. V was trimmed by 5 bases and J by 0 bases, leaving 8 bases between them. CDR3 region: CSVWVRAKNIQYF. The CDR3 DNA is TGCAGCGTTTGGGTCAGAGCCAAAAACATTCAGTACTTC.

The rearrangement links TRBV29-1 to TRBJ2-7; perhaps TRBD2 as D (7 bases). The CDR3 spans 12 residues. The ends were cut back, 6 bases at V and 2 bases at J, with 11 bases in the middle. Germline V CDR1 and CDR2: SQVTM, ANQGSEA. For the CDR3, the DNA is TGCAGCGTCGGGCGGGGGCCCTACGAGCAGTACTTC. Its protein is CSVGRGPYEQYF.

The J gene is TRBJ2-3, the V gene TRBV7-6, with D perhaps TRBD1 (6 bases). The germline gives CDR1 SGHVS, CDR2 FNYEAQ. This CDR3 is 17 amino acids long. V gave up 5 bases and J gave up 0 bases, with 18 bases separating them. CDR3 protein: CASSRSLGQTSTDTQYF. Here the CDR3 DNA reads TGTGCCAGCAGCCGTTCGCTAGGACAGACGAGCACAGATACGCAGTATTTT.

This rearrangement joins TRBV7-2 to TRBJ2-4, with unresolved D. The CDR3 runs to 12 residues. Germline CDR1 reads SGHTA; CDR2 reads FQGNSA. The germline V and J ends were trimmed by 5 bases and 5 bases, with 7 bases remaining between them. The CDR3 DNA sequence: TGTGCCAGCAGCCCGGCACAAAACATTCAGTACTTC. Translated, it gives CASSPAQNIQYF.

Only one count was recorded for this clonotype. CDR3 in amino acids: CASSLSKDTQYF. Here the CDR3 DNA reads TGTGCCAGCAGTTTGAGTAAAGATACGCAGTATTTT. This sequence joins TRBV28 and TRBJ2-3; D is undetermined. V lost 3 bases, J lost 5 bases, and 6 bases lay in between. Germline loops: CDR1 MDHEN, CDR2 SYDVKM. CDR3 length: 12 residues.

This chain connects TRBV23-1 to TRBJ1-1; 8 bases line up with TRBD1. TRBV23-1 qualifies as an ORF whose function is uncertain. CDR3 size: 14 residues. The J segment lost 3 bases and the V segment lost 7 bases, leaving 7 bases of the junction unmatched. This chain's CDR3 is CASITGGMDTEAFF. The CDR3 nucleotides read TGCGCCAGCATTACAGGGGGGATGGACACTGAAGCTTTCTTT.

The chain employs TRBV18 and TRBJ2-3; D may be TRBD2 (6 bases). Trimming cost V 3 bases and J 2 bases, with 9 bases left between them. The CDR3 totals 14 residues. Germline lookup yields CDR1 KGHSH and CDR2 LQKENI. This CDR3 reads CASSPPGVTDTQYF. The CDR3 nucleotides read TGTGCCAGCTCACCCCCGGGGGTCACAGATACGCAGTATTTT.

The chain uses TRBV11-2 and TRBJ2-1; possibly TRBD1 for D (5 bases). The CDR3 covers 13 residues. Germline V gene lookup returns CDR1 SGHAT and CDR2 FQNNGV. V lost 1 base to trimming and J lost 9 bases, with 10 bases between them. The CDR3 DNA is TGTGCCAGCAGCTTAGGATGGGGCAGTGAGCAGTTCTTC. Translated, it gives CASSLGWGSEQFF.

There are a few counts of this clonotype. V is TRBV25-1 and J is TRBJ1-4; weak D call: TRBD1 (5 bases). Germline V gene sequence: CDR1 MGHDK, CDR2 SYGVNS. V lost 11 bases, J lost 0 bases, and 10 bases lay in between. There are 13 residues in the CDR3. The DNA for the CDR3 is TGTGCCCTCGGGGCTGCAACTAATGAAAAACTGTTTTTT. Amino acids: CALGAATNEKLFF.